The present T cell receptor beta chain was sequenced within a study of cytomegalovirus exposure and HLA in healthy donors. 13 Jbeta primers and 60 Vbeta primers were used for the PCR. Assay: immunoSEQ multiplex PCR; the TCRdb copy retains only in-frame clones and omits some. The data contain roughly 200,000 clones, 75% to 85% of them seen just once; the ten biggest clones take up 3.7%. This clone showed up just once. Its target is not known. Other nucleotide sequences from this sample produce the same CDR3. General study points: Researchers counted 150 to 200 TCR beta chains as cytomegalovirus-associated. A likely sequencing artifact accounted for one observed cluster of highly shared sequence variants.

There are 14 residues in the CDR3. Germline loops: CDR1 GTSNPN, CDR2 SVGIG (reference sequence). V dropped 0 bases and J dropped 2; count of bases not matched to a gene: 1. This sequence joins TRBV30 and TRBJ1-3; 7 nucleotides agree with TRBD1. Sequencing was carried out using PBMCs. The TCR originated in a woman aged 55 to 70 in good health and CMV-seropositive. The CDR3 here is CAWSVRGAGNTIYF. As DNA, the CDR3 is TGTGCCTGGAGTGTCAGGGGGGCTGGAAACACCATATATTTT.